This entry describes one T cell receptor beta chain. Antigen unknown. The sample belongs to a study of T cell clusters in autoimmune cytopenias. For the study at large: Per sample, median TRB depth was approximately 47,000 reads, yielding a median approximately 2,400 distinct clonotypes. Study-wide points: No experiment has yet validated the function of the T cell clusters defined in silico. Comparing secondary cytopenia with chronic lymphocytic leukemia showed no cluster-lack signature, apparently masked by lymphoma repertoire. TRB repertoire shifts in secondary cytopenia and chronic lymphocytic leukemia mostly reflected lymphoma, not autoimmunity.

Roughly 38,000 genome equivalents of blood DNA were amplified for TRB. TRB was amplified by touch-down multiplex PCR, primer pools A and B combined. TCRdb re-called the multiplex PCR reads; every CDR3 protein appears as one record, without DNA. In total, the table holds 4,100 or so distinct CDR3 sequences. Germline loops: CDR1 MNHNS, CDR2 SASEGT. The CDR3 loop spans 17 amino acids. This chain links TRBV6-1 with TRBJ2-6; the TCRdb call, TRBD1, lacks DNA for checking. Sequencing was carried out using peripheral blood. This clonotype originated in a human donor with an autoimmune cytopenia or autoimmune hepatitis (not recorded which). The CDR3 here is CASRWGQGALGANVLTF.